This record covers a single TCR beta chain. These data are taken from a study of T cell changes during pregnancy in multiple sclerosis. Germline trimming cut 11 bases from V and 7 bases from J; bases unmatched to any gene: 6. Germline lookup yields CDR1 MDHEN and CDR2 SYDVKM. CDR3 length: 14 amino acids. Method: immunoSEQ multiplex PCR; TCRdb's copy keeps in-frame clones and lacks some. Of about 40,000 clones listed, roughly 93% are singletons. The starting material was CD4+ T cells from peripheral blood mononuclear cells, obtained before pregnancy. This receptor was obtained from a female donor with multiple sclerosis, enrolled in a pregnancy study. The J gene is TRBJ2-2, the V gene TRBV28; TRBD2 matches 14 bases. The CDR3 loop is CAAGLAGESGELFF. In nucleotides, the CDR3 is TGTGCCGCGGGACTAGCGGGAGAGAGCGGGGAGCTGTTTTTT.